The next 6 T cell receptor beta chains were all read from a single sample in a study of T cell responses to AZD1222 COVID-19 vaccine. Method: immunoSEQ multiplex PCR; TCRdb's copy keeps in-frame clones and lacks some. The sample lists about 120,000 clones, over 75% occurring once. Sequenced material: peripheral blood, taken on day 0 of AZD1222 vaccination. The receptors derive from an adult in good health.

The V call is TRBV18, the J call TRBJ1-5; TRBD1 is a possible D gene (5 bases). The CDR3 has 13 amino acids. The V end lost 1 base, the J end lost 5 bases, and 6 bases lay between the germline ends. From germline, CDR1 is KGHSH and CDR2 LQKENI. The CDR3 loop is CASSPRGDQPQHF. CDR3 in DNA: TGTGCCAGCTCACCACGAGGGGATCAGCCCCAGCATTTT.

The sample holds a few counts of this clone. The rearrangement joins TRBV9 to TRBJ1-3; perhaps TRBD1 as D (6 bases). The V gene's germline CDR1 is SGDLS and CDR2 YYNGEE. The CDR3 has 13 amino acids. The V end was cut by 3 bases, the J end by 7 bases, with 11 bases between. The CDR3 reads CASSATGGNTIYF. The CDR3 nucleotides are TGTGCCAGCAGCGCGACAGGAGGGAACACCATATATTTT.

The genes are TRBV4-1 and TRBJ2-1; tentatively, D is TRBD2 (6 bases). Germline V gene data show CDR1 as MGHRA and CDR2 as YSYEKL. The V and J ends lost 2 bases and 2 bases respectively, with 16 bases between them. The CDR3 is 17 residues long. The CDR3 protein is CASSQRHRAGPYNEQFF. CDR3 coding DNA: TGCGCCAGCAGCCAACGTCATAGGGCGGGACCCTACAATGAGCAGTTCTTC.

The rearrangement joins TRBV7-2 to TRBJ1-2; tentative D call: TRBD1 (6 bases). CDR1 SGHTA and CDR2 FQGNSA come from the germline V gene. The CDR3 totals 14 residues. V dropped 5 bases and J dropped 8 bases, with 18 bases sitting between them. The CDR3 sequence is CASSTGRGQGGYTF. The CDR3 DNA is TGTGCCAGCAGCACCGGACGTGGTCAGGGGGGCTACACCTTC.

V is TRBV7-9 and J is TRBJ2-7, with TRBD2 matching 11 bases. With V trimmed by 3 bases and J by 2 bases, 3 bases remained unmatched. Germline CDR1 reads SEHNR; CDR2 reads FQNEAQ (reference sequence). The CDR3 length is 15 residues. CDR3 region: CASSFTSGGTYEQYF. The CDR3 nucleotides read TGTGCCAGCAGCTTTACTAGCGGGGGTACCTACGAGCAGTACTTC.

The chain is built from TRBV7-2 and TRBJ1-4; unclear D gene. Trimming left V 2 bases short and J 0 bases short, with 10 bases between. Looked up from germline, CDR1 is SGHTA and CDR2 is FQGNSA. This CDR3 has 16 amino acids. The CDR3 region has the DNA TGTGCCAGCAGCTTAAGTCCGGTAGCAACTAATGAAAAACTGTTTTTT. The encoded protein is CASSLSPVATNEKLFF.